Below, 25 T cell receptor beta chains from the same sample are listed, as sequenced in a study of blood T cell repertoires in COVID-19. Clones were sequenced by immunoSEQ multiplex PCR, and TCRdb holds only the in-frame ones, with some missing. The profile covers some 500,000 clones, with around 90% appearing a single time and under 8.5% taken by the ten largest. What was sequenced was peripheral blood. All receptors derive from a woman aged 50 to 60 with COVID-19, enrolled during active disease.

The genes are TRBV27 and TRBJ2-2; a possible D gene is TRBD2 (5 bases). The CDR3 runs 13 residues. Germline CDR1 MNHEY, CDR2 SMNVEV (reference sequence). V lost 5 bases to trimming and J lost 8 bases, with 12 bases between them. The chain's CDR3 is CASSPMRGGELFF. CDR3 sequence (DNA): TGTGCCAGCAGTCCAATGAGAGGGGGGGAGCTGTTTTTT.

The chain carries TRBV5-1 and TRBJ2-3; 9 bases line up with TRBD2. This CDR3 comprises 14 residues. Germline CDR1 reads SGHRS; CDR2 reads YFSETQ. Losses at the gene ends were 4 bases for V and 4 bases for J; bases not matched to a gene: 4. CDR3 sequence: CASSPGGGADTQYF. The DNA of the CDR3 is TGCGCCAGCAGCCCCGGCGGGGGGGCAGATACGCAGTATTTT.

In its sample, this clone was seen once. The J gene is TRBJ2-5, the V gene TRBV28; 12 bases match TRBD2. J lost 6 bases, V lost 6 bases, and 8 bases had no gene match. This CDR3 spans 15 amino acids. Germline V lookup: CDR1 MDHEN, CDR2 SYDVKM. This CDR3 is CASSSGLAGRKTQYF. Here the CDR3 DNA reads TGTGCCAGCAGCTCTGGACTAGCGGGGAGGAAGACCCAGTACTTC.

This clone was detected once. This chain links TRBV5-5 with TRBJ1-6; D call uncertain. Trimming took 0 bases from V and 0 from J, leaving 10 bases between them. The CDR3 contains 17 residues. From germline, CDR1 is SGHKS and CDR2 YYEKEE (reference sequence). The DNA of the CDR3 is TGTGCCAGCAGCTTGGCGTCGGGGAGCTCCTATAATTCACCCCTCCACTTT. Its translation is CASSLASGSSYNSPLHF.

Here the CDR3 reads CASSQEGRGALTDTQYF. The CDR3 nucleotides are TGCGCCAGCAGCCAAGAGGGGCGGGGGGCCCTCACAGATACGCAGTATTTT. This chain links TRBV4-1 with TRBJ2-3; TRBD2 agrees at 8 bases. With 0 bases clipped from V and 2 bases from J, the junction kept 7 bases outside the gene matches. From germline, CDR1 is MGHRA and CDR2 YSYEKL. The CDR3 totals 17 residues.

This clone was picked up a small number of times. The same CDR3 is also encoded by other DNA sequences in this sample. The CDR3 reads CAWSVGGNTEAFF. In nucleotides, the CDR3 is TGTGCCTGGAGTGTTGGAGGGAACACTGAAGCTTTCTTT. V gene TRBV30 combines with J gene TRBJ1-1, with no clear D. Germline-derived CDR1 and CDR2 are GTSNPN and SVGIG (reference sequence). The CDR3 is 13 amino acids. Trimming removed 0 bases from V and 1 base from J, with 6 bases in between. Together with reference TRBV30 and TRBJ1-1, the CDR3 gives the full variable domain: SQTIHQWPATLVQPVGSPLSLECTVEGTSNPNLYWYRQAAGRGLQLLFYSVGIGQISSEVPQNLSASRPQDRQFILSSKKLLLSDSGFYLCAWSVGGNTEAFFGQGTRLTVV.

The chain links TRBV5-1 to TRBJ1-2; TRBD1 might be the D (6 bases). Trimming removed 3 bases at V and 4 bases at J, with 7 bases between. Germline values: CDR1 SGHRS, CDR2 YFSETQ. The CDR3 loop spans 12 amino acids. The CDR3 sequence: CASSSDSYGYTF. CDR3 DNA: TGCGCCAGCAGCTCGGACAGCTATGGCTACACCTTC.

Regarding this clone: The junction departs from the called germline gene at one end, perhaps through a read error. The chain uses TRBV5-4 and TRBJ1-2, with D possibly TRBD1 on 6 matching bases. The CDR3 loop spans 13 amino acids. Per germline, CDR1 SGHNT and CDR2 YYREEE (reference sequence). The CDR3 region is CASSPGTSLIPFF. Here the CDR3 DNA reads TGTGCCAGCAGCCCGGGGACATCCCTCATCCCCTTCTTC. The whole variable domain, remainder taken from reference TRBV5-4 and TRBJ1-2, is ETGVTQSPTHLIKTRGQQVTLRCSSQSGHNTVSWYQQALGQGPQFIFQYYREEENGRGNFPPRFSGLQFPNYSSELNVNALELDDSALYLCASSPGTSLIPFFGSGTRLTVV.

The chain is built from TRBV9 and TRBJ1-3; D may be TRBD1 (6 bases). The germline V gene encodes CDR1 SGDLS and CDR2 YYNGEE. The CDR3 spans 21 residues. The V gene lost 0 bases and the J gene lost 0 bases, with 25 bases spanning the gap. The CDR3: CASSVADERNRAAISGNTIYF. CDR3 bases: TGTGCCAGCAGCGTAGCTGATGAACGGAACAGGGCAGCAATCTCTGGAAACACCATATATTTT.

The rearrangement joins TRBV9 to TRBJ1-4, with unresolved D. With 0 bases removed from V and 0 bases from J, the gap between germline ends came to 9 bases. The CDR3 has 16 residues. From germline, CDR1 is SGDLS and CDR2 YYNGEE. The CDR3 sequence is CASSVGWAATNEKLFF. The CDR3 DNA is TGTGCCAGCAGCGTAGGGTGGGCAGCAACTAATGAAAAACTGTTTTTT.

This chain links TRBV28 with TRBJ1-5; D might be TRBD1 (6 bases). Germline-derived CDR1 and CDR2 are MDHEN and SYDVKM. Trimming left V 8 bases short and J 6 bases short, with 14 bases between. The CDR3 runs to 13 residues. The CDR3 loop is CASEQGRRQPQHF. As DNA, the CDR3 is TGTGCCAGCGAGCAGGGGCGGCGTCAGCCCCAGCATTTT. Based on the CDR3 plus reference TRBV28 and TRBJ1-5, the full variable domain is DVKVTQSSRYLVKRTGEKVFLECVQDMDHENMFWYRQDPGLGLRLIYFSYDVKMKEKGDIPEGYSVSREKKERFSLILESASTNQTSMYLCASEQGRRQPQHFGDGTRLSIL.

In DNA form, the CDR3 reads TGTGCCAGCAGCGCGACAGTTACGAACACTGAAGCTTTCTTT. Its protein product is CASSATVTNTEAFF. The gene calls are TRBV9 and TRBJ1-1; D perhaps matches TRBD1 (5 bases). The germline V and J ends were trimmed by 3 bases and 1 base, with 10 bases remaining between them. Germline values: CDR1 SGDLS, CDR2 YYNGEE. The CDR3 totals 14 residues.

The V gene is TRBV6-5, the J gene TRBJ2-7; perhaps TRBD2 as D (6 bases). Germline loops: CDR1 MNHEY, CDR2 SVGAGI. V lost 10 bases and J 0 bases, leaving 13 bases between the germline ends. The CDR3 runs 13 residues. The CDR3 DNA sequence: TGTGCCACCGGGGGTTGGAGCTCCTACGAGCAGTACTTC. Its protein is CATGGWSSYEQYF.

This rearrangement joins TRBV6-5 to TRBJ1-2; D uncertain. The CDR3 spans 13 residues. V was cut by 5 bases and J by 2 bases, with 9 bases left in between. Germline V gene lookup returns CDR1 MNHEY and CDR2 SVGAGI. CDR3 in amino acids: CASSTRENYGYTF. In DNA form, the CDR3 reads TGTGCCAGCAGTACACGGGAAAACTATGGCTACACCTTC.

The chain uses TRBV9 and TRBJ1-2; D remains ambiguous. This CDR3 has 13 residues. Germline assignment: CDR1 SGDLS and CDR2 YYNGEE. Trimming stripped 4 bases from V and 3 bases from J, with 10 bases between. CDR3 sequence: CASSPDTDYGYTF. CDR3 DNA sequence: TGTGCCAGCAGCCCCGACACCGACTATGGCTACACCTTC. The full variable domain, with the rest looked up from reference TRBV9 and TRBJ1-2, is DSGVTQTPKHLITATGQRVTLRCSPRSGDLSVYWYQQSLDQGLQFLIQYYNGEERAKGNILERFSAQQFPDLHSELNLSSLELGDSALYFCASSPDTDYGYTFGSGTRLTVV.

The chain is built from TRBV10-3 and TRBJ1-2, with 7 bases fitting TRBD1. This CDR3 spans 14 amino acids. Losses at the gene ends were 10 bases for V and 4 bases for J; bases not matched to a gene: 12. Per the germline V gene, CDR1 is ENHRY and CDR2 is SYGVKD. CDR3 sequence (DNA): TGTGCCACCAATCCGGGACAGCAATTCTATGGCTACACCTTC. This gives the protein CATNPGQQFYGYTF.

The chain couples TRBV19 to TRBJ2-5, with 7 positions matching TRBD1. The CDR3 spans 13 residues. V trimming: 6 bases; J trimming: 4 bases; junction bases outside the gene matches: 5. Germline V gene lookup returns CDR1 LNHDA and CDR2 SQIVND (reference sequence). The CDR3 DNA is TGTGCCAGTAGCCGACAGGGACGAGAGACCCAGTACTTC. It yields the protein CASSRQGRETQYF.

V and J are TRBV11-2 and TRBJ2-1; 8 bases are shared with TRBD2. Trimming took 3 bases from V and 0 from J; bases not matched to a gene: 4. Germline V CDR1 and CDR2: SGHAT, FQNNGV. The CDR3 consists of 16 residues. The CDR3 loop is CASSFGGGYSYNEQFF. CDR3 coding DNA: TGTGCCAGCAGCTTCGGGGGGGGTTACTCCTACAATGAGCAGTTCTTC. The whole variable domain, remainder taken from reference TRBV11-2 and TRBJ2-1, is EAGVAQSPRYKIIEKRQSVAFWCNPISGHATLYWYQQILGQGPKLLIQFQNNGVVDDSQLPKDRFSAERLKGVDSTLKIQPAKLEDSAVYLCASSFGGGYSYNEQFFGPGTRLTVL.

The V and J genes are TRBV6-2 or TRBV6-3 and TRBJ2-3, with D possibly matching TRBD2 (6 bases). This CDR3 has 17 residues. Germline CDR1 is MNHEY and CDR2 is SVGEGT. V lost 5 bases to trimming and J lost 0 bases, with 18 bases between them. The CDR3 DNA is TGTGCCAGCAGTCCCCCGCGGCGGGGACCGAGCACAGATACGCAGTATTTT. Its translation is CASSPPRRGPSTDTQYF.

V usage is TRBV10-3 and J usage is TRBJ2-5; TRBD1 agrees at 9 bases. This CDR3 region has 17 residues. Per the germline V gene, CDR1 is ENHRY and CDR2 is SYGVKD. V lost 3 bases, J lost 5 bases, and 13 bases stayed unmatched. CDR3 sequence (DNA): TGTGCCATCAGTGACCGGACCGGGACAGGGAATGGGGAGACCCAGTACTTC. Amino acids: CAISDRTGTGNGETQYF.

This chain uses TRBV7-2 with TRBJ1-6; D possibly corresponds to TRBD1 (5 bases). Germline values: CDR1 SGHTA, CDR2 FQGNSA. The CDR3 runs 14 residues. V shed 4 bases and J shed 9 bases, with 13 bases lying between them. The CDR3 DNA is TGTGCCAGCAGCTCAGGGATGTTGAGTTCACCCCTCCACTTT. Translation gives CASSSGMLSSPLHF.

The chain has TRBV6-5 and TRBJ1-1; 7 bases fit TRBD1. From germline, CDR1 is MNHEY and CDR2 SVGAGI. Trimming took 0 bases from V and 1 from J; bases not matched to a gene: 2. The CDR3 covers 15 residues. The CDR3 region has the DNA TGTGCCAGCAGTTACTCGCGGGACAGGAACACTGAAGCTTTCTTT. Its translation: CASSYSRDRNTEAFF.

The chain recombines TRBV9 with TRBJ2-2, with 7 nucleotides matching TRBD1. Germline CDR1 is SGDLS and CDR2 is YYNGEE. With 3 bases clipped from V and 4 bases from J, the junction kept 6 bases outside the gene matches. CDR3 length: 15 residues. The chain's CDR3 is CASSEGAWGTGELFF. The CDR3 bases are TGTGCCAGCAGCGAGGGGGCATGGGGCACCGGGGAGCTGTTTTTT.

The genes are TRBV5-6 and TRBJ1-2, with 8 bases identical to TRBD1. J lost 7 bases, V lost 2 bases, and 10 bases had no gene match. Per germline, CDR1 SGHDT and CDR2 YYEEEE. CDR3 size: 15 residues. The CDR3 DNA reads as TGTGCCAGCAGCTTCCAAGTGACAGGGGTTTTTGGCTACACCTTC. It codes for CASSFQVTGVFGYTF. The full variable domain, in which reference TRBV5-6 and TRBJ1-2 provide the parts outside the CDR3, is DAGVTQSPTHLIKTRGQQVTLRCSPKSGHDTVSWYQQALGQGPQFIFQYYEEEERQRGNFPDRFSGHQFPNYSSELNVNALLLGDSALYLCASSFQVTGVFGYTFGSGTRLTVV.

The chain links TRBV4-2 to TRBJ2-1, with TRBD2 matching 8 bases. The CDR3 has 15 residues. The V gene's germline CDR1 is LGHNA and CDR2 YNFKEQ. The ends lost 1 base at V and 4 bases at J; junction bases unmatched: 3. The CDR3 reads CASSQGPGGYNEQFF. CDR3 bases: TGTGCCAGCAGCCAAGGCCCGGGGGGGTACAATGAGCAGTTCTTC.